This T cell receptor beta chain was identified in a study of CXCR3-negative and CXCR3-positive naive CD8 T cells. cDNA libraries for TRB were generated by 5' RACE incorporating UMI labels. After re-calling the 5' RACE reads, TCRdb lists one entry per CDR3 protein, DNA absent. The repertoire shows approximately 39,000 distinct CDR3 sequences; the top ten hold 14%. The germline V gene encodes CDR1 SQVTM and CDR2 ANQGSEA. The CDR3 has 11 residues. The clonotype originates from a human donor in good health. Some clones in this sample may be carry-over from other donors' samples. Sequencing used memory CD8+ T cells from blood. The rearrangement links TRBV29-1 to TRBJ1-2. The CDR3: CSVWQSYGYTF.